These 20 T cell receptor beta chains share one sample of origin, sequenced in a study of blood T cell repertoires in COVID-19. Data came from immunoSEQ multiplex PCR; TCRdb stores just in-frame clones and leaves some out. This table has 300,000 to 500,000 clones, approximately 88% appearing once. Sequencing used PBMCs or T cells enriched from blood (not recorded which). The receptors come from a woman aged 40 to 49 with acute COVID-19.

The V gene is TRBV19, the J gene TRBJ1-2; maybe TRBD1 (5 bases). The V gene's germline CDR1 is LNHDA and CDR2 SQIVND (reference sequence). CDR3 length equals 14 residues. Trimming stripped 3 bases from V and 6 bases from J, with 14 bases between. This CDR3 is CASSISLGLHGYTF. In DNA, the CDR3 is TGTGCCAGTAGTATTAGTCTGGGGCTCCATGGCTACACCTTC.

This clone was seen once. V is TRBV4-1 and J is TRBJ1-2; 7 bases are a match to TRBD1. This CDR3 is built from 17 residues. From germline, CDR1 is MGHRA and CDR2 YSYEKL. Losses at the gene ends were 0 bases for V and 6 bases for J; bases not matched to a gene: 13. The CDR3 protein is CASSQDRQTGVRNGYTF. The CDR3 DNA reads TGCGCCAGCAGCCAAGATAGACAAACAGGGGTTCGTAATGGCTACACCTTC.

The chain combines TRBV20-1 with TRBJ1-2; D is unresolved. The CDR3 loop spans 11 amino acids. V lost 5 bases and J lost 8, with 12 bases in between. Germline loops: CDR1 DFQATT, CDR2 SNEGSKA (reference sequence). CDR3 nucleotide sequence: TGCAGTGCTGCAATGACGGGAGGCTACACCTTC. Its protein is CSAAMTGGYTF.

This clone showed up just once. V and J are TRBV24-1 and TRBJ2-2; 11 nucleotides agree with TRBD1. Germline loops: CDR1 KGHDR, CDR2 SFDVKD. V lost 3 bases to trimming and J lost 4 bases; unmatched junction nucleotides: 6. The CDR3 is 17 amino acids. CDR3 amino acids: CATSDPDRGLGTGELFF. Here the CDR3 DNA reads TGTGCCACCAGTGATCCGGACAGGGGGCTTGGCACCGGGGAGCTGTTTTTT.

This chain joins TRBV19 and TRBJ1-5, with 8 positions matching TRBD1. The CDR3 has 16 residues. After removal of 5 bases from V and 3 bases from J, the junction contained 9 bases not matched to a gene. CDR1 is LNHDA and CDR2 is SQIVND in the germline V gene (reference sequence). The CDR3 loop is CASSDRGRIPNQPQHF. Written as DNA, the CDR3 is TGTGCCAGTAGTGACAGGGGCCGCATCCCCAATCAGCCCCAGCATTTT.

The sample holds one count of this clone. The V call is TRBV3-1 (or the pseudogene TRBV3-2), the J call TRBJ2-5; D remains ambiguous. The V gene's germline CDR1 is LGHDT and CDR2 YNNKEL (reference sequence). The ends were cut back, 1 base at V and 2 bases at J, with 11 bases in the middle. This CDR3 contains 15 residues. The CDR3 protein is CASSQVTLGQETQYF. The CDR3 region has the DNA TGTGCCAGCAGCCAAGTCACCCTCGGGCAAGAGACCCAGTACTTC.

Written as DNA, the CDR3 is TGCGCCAGCAGCCAAGTCCCGGGACAGGGGCATGGCTACACCTTC. Its protein is CASSQVPGQGHGYTF. V gene TRBV4-1 combines with J gene TRBJ1-2; 10 nucleotides line up with TRBD1. V lost 1 base and J lost 6; bases outside the gene matches: 5. This CDR3 is 15 amino acids long. CDR1 is MGHRA, CDR2 YSYEKL, per germline.

The CDR3 DNA reads as TGTGCCAGCAGCCTGACTCCTAGCACAGATACGCAGTATTTT. Its translation: CASSLTPSTDTQYF. The V gene is TRBV5-4, the J gene TRBJ2-3; D not resolved. Germline-derived CDR1 and CDR2 are SGHNT and YYREEE (reference sequence). The CDR3 covers 14 residues. The V gene lost 4 bases and the J gene lost 0 bases, with 9 bases spanning the gap.

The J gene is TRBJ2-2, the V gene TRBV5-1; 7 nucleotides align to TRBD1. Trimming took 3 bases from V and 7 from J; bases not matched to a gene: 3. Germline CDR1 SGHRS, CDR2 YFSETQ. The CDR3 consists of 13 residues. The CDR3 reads CASSSTGLGELFF. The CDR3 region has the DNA TGCGCCAGCAGCTCGACAGGGCTCGGGGAGCTGTTTTTT.

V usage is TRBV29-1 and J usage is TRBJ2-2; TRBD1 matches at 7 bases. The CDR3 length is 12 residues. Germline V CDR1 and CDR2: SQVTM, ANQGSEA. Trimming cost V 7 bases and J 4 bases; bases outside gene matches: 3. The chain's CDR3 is CSARQGTGELFF. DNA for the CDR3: TGCAGCGCTCGACAGGGCACCGGGGAGCTGTTTTTT.

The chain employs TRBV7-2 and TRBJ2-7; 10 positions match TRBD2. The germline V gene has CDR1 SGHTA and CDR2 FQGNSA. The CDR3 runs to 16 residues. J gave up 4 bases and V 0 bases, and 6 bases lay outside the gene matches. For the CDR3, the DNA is TGTGCCAGCAGCTTAGCTCCCCCGGGACTAGCGTACGAGCAGTACTTC. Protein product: CASSLAPPGLAYEQYF.

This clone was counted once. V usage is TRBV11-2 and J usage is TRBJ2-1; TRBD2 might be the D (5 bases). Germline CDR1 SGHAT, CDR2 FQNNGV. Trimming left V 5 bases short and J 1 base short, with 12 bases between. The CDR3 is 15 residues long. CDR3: CASSPERASYNEQFF. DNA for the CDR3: TGTGCCAGCAGCCCGGAGAGGGCTTCCTACAATGAGCAGTTCTTC.

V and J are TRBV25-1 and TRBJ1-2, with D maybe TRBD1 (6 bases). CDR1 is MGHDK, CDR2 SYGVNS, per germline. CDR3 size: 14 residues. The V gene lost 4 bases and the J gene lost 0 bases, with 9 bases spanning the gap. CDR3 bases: TGTGCCAGCAGTGCCCCAGGGGCTAACTATGGCTACACCTTC. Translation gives CASSAPGANYGYTF.

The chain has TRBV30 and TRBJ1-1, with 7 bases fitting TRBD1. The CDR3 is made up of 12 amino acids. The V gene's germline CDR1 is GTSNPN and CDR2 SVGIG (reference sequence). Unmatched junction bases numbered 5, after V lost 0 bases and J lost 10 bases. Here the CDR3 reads CAWSVQGGAAFF. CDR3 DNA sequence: TGTGCCTGGAGTGTGCAGGGGGGTGCAGCTTTCTTT.

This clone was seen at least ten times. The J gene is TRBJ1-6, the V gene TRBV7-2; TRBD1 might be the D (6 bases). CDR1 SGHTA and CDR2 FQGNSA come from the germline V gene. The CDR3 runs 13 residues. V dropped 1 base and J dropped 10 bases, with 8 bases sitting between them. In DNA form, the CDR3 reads TGTGCCAGCAGCTTAGAGGACAGCTCACCCCTCCACTTT. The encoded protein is CASSLEDSSPLHF.

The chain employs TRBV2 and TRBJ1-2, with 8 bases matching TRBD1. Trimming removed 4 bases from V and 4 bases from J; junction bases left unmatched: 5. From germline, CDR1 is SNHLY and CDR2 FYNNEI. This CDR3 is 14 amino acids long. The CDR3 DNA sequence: TGTGCCAGCAGTGGGACAGGGAAGAGCTATGGCTACACCTTC. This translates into CASSGTGKSYGYTF.

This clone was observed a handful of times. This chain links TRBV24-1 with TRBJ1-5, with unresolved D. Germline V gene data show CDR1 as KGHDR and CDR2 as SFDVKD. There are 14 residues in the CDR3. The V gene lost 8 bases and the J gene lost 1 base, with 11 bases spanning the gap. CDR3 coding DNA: TGTGCCACCATGCTGGGGAGCAGCAATCAGCCCCAGCATTTT. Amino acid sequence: CATMLGSSNQPQHF.

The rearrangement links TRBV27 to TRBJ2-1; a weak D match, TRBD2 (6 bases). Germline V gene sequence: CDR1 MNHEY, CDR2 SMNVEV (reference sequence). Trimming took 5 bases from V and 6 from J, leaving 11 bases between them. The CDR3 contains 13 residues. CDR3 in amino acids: CASSGGRFNEQFF. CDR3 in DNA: TGTGCCAGCAGTGGAGGGAGGTTCAATGAGCAGTTCTTC.

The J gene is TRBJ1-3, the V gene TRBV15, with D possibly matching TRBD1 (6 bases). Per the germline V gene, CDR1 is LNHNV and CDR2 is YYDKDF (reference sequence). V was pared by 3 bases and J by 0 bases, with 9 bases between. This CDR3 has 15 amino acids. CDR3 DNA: TGTGCCACCAGCAGGAGGGGACACTCTGGAAACACCATATATTTT. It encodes CATSRRGHSGNTIYF.

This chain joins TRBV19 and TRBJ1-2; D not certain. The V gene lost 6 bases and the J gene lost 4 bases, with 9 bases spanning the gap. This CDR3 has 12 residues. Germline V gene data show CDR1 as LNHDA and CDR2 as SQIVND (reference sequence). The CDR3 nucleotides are TGTGCCAGTAGGGAGTATGGCTATGGCTACACCTTC. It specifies CASREYGYGYTF.